Listed here are 18 T cell receptor beta chains from one sample, sequenced in a study of blood T cells in healthy people across ages. Combining a sample-barcoded 5' primer with a J-beta primer mix, a second PCR ran for roughly 7 to 11 cycles. One entry per CDR3 protein results from TCRdb running MiXCR on the 5' RACE reads. The table includes roughly 800,000 distinct CDR3 sequences, roughly 60% detected once. The sample consisted of blood. These TCRs come from a man between 25 and 39 years old in good health.

The chain has TRBV29-1 and TRBJ2-3; 7 nucleotides align to TRBD2. The J segment lost 0 bases and the V segment lost 7 bases, leaving 10 bases of the junction unmatched. CDR3 length: 15 amino acids. Germline lookup yields CDR1 SQVTM and CDR2 ANQGSEA. The CDR3, as DNA: TGCAGCGGGCGGATAGCGGGTTCTAGCACAGATACGCAGTATTTT. This translates into CSGRIAGSSTDTQYF.

The chain uses TRBV12-3 or TRBV12-4 and TRBJ2-7; possible D gene TRBD2, 6 bases. There are 14 residues in the CDR3. V was pared by 3 bases and J by 2 bases, with 11 bases between. The CDR3 protein is CASSFGGVTYEQYF. The CDR3 coding sequence is TGTGCCAGCAGTTTTGGAGGGGTAACCTACGAGCAGTACTTC.

This sequence joins TRBV7-9 and TRBJ2-1; weak D call: TRBD1 (6 bases). The CDR3 runs 16 residues. V gave up 6 bases and J gave up 5 bases, with 20 bases separating them. Germline V gene lookup returns CDR1 SEHNR and CDR2 FQNEAQ (reference sequence). The CDR3 DNA follows: TGTGCCAGCAGAGACCGTACAGGGTTTACTGACAATGAGCAGTTCTTC. Its translation is CASRDRTGFTDNEQFF. The full variable domain, completed using reference TRBV7-9 and TRBJ2-1, is DTGVSQNPRHKITKRGQNVTFRCDPISEHNRLYWYRQTLGQGPEFLTYFQNEAQLEKSRLLSDRFSAERPKGSFSTLEIQRTEQGDSAMYLCASRDRTGFTDNEQFFGPGTRLTVL.

The rearrangement links TRBV28 to TRBJ2-7, with D uncertain. The V and J ends lost 3 bases and 4 bases respectively, with 13 bases between them. This CDR3 comprises 14 residues. Germline lookup yields CDR1 MDHEN and CDR2 SYDVKM. For the CDR3, the DNA is TGTGCCAGCAGTTTTGAGGTCAGTCCGTACGAGCAGTACTTC. This translates into CASSFEVSPYEQYF.

This clonotype was recorded a few times. The chain employs TRBV7-2 and TRBJ2-7; 8 bases map to TRBD1. The V segment lost 1 base and the J segment 1 base; nucleotides outside the gene matches: 6. The CDR3 covers 16 residues. CDR1 SGHTA and CDR2 FQGNSA come from the germline V gene. CDR3 loop: CASSLVSGGESYEQYF. DNA of the CDR3: TGTGCCAGCAGCTTAGTTTCAGGGGGCGAATCCTACGAGCAGTACTTC.

The rearrangement joins TRBV6-1 to TRBJ1-5; TRBD1 might be the D (5 bases). Germline V lookup: CDR1 MNHNS, CDR2 SASEGT. Trimming cost V 2 bases and J 9 bases, with 8 bases left between them. The CDR3 sequence is 12 residues long. CDR3 DNA: TGTGCCAGCAGTGAAAGGGACCGGCCCCAGCATTTT. Amino acid sequence: CASSERDRPQHF.

The chain couples TRBV5-1 to TRBJ2-3; 10 bases are a match to TRBD2. The ends lost 5 bases at V and 4 bases at J; junction bases unmatched: 7. This CDR3 comprises 15 residues. Germline CDR1 is SGHRS and CDR2 is YFSETQ. Written as DNA, the CDR3 is TGCGCCAGCAGTGGTAGCGGGGGGATGTCAGATACGCAGTATTTT. This encodes CASSGSGGMSDTQYF. Filled out from reference TRBV5-1 and TRBJ2-3, the complete variable domain reads KAGVTQTPRYLIKTRGQQVTLSCSPISGHRSVSWYQQTPGQGLQFLFEYFSETQRNKGNFPGRFSGRQFSNSRSEMNVSTLELGDSALYLCASSGSGGMSDTQYFGPGTRLTVL.

The J gene is TRBJ2-7, the V gene TRBV7-4; D is perhaps TRBD1 or TRBD2 (5 bases each). This CDR3 comprises 16 residues. Trimming cost V 0 bases and J 7 bases, with 19 bases left between them. CDR1 and CDR2 (germline): SGHVT, SQSDAQ. The CDR3 nucleotides read TGTGCCAGCAGCTTAGCGAGGGGTCTTCGATTATGTGAGCAGTACTTC. Amino acid sequence: CASSLARGLRLCEQYF.

The chain is built from TRBV18 and TRBJ2-5; D is perhaps TRBD1 (6 bases). The CDR3 totals 13 residues. CDR1 KGHSH and CDR2 LQKENI come from the germline V gene. Trimming pared 8 bases from V and 0 bases from J, leaving 10 bases between. CDR3 sequence reads: CASLGDNQETQYF. CDR3 sequence (DNA): TGTGCCAGCCTCGGGGACAACCAAGAGACCCAGTACTTC.

This chain connects TRBV12-3 or TRBV12-4 to TRBJ2-6, with D perhaps matching TRBD1 (6 bases). V was trimmed by 5 bases and J by 4 bases, leaving 15 bases between them. There are 16 residues in the CDR3. The CDR3 DNA reads TGTGCCAGCAGTCTAGTCCAGGGGAACGGGGCCAACGTCCTGACTTTC. Protein: CASSLVQGNGANVLTF.

This clonotype appeared many times. The chain has TRBV10-3 and TRBJ2-7; 9 bases are shared with TRBD1. The CDR3 length is 11 residues. The germline V gene has CDR1 ENHRY and CDR2 SYGVKD. The junction had 4 bases not matched to a gene; V was cut back by 11 bases and J by 5 bases. Here the CDR3 DNA reads TGTGCCTCCGGACAGGGGAACGAGCAGTACTTC. Encoded protein: CASGQGNEQYF.

V and J are TRBV9 and TRBJ2-1; 11 bases fit TRBD2. CDR1 and CDR2 from the germline V gene are SGDLS and YYNGEE. The CDR3 length is 16 residues. The trim removed 4 bases at V and 6 bases at J, leaving 9 bases unmatched. CDR3 sequence: CASSTFGTSGRNEQFF. In DNA form, the CDR3 reads TGTGCCAGCAGCACCTTCGGGACTAGCGGACGCAATGAGCAGTTCTTC.

In its sample, this clonotype was seen a few times. The chain recombines TRBV20-1 with TRBJ2-3; 7 bases fit TRBD1. Germline lookup yields CDR1 DFQATT and CDR2 SNEGSKA (reference sequence). The ends lost 4 bases at V and 0 bases at J; junction bases unmatched: 7. The CDR3 is 15 amino acids. CDR3 coding DNA: TGCAGTGCTACTCGGGACAGCTTAAGCACAGATACGCAGTATTTT. The encoded protein is CSATRDSLSTDTQYF.

This rearrangement joins TRBV7-2 to TRBJ2-1, with 8 bases identical to TRBD1. The J call may be faulty, since TRBJ2-7 better matches the DNA end. CDR3 length equals 14 residues. Per the germline V gene, CDR1 is SGHTA and CDR2 is FQGNSA. CDR3 in amino acids: CASSSTGGYNEQYF. CDR3 DNA sequence: TGTGCCAGCAGCTCAACAGGGGGTTACAATGAGCAGTACTTC.

The chain couples TRBV20-1 to TRBJ1-3, with D unresolved. Germline values: CDR1 DFQATT, CDR2 SNEGSKA (reference sequence). This CDR3 has 15 amino acids. Trimming removed 0 bases from V and 8 bases from J, with 17 bases in between. The CDR3 bases are TGCAGTGCTAGAGATCAAAGGACTGCTCAGGACACCATATATTTT. Translated: CSARDQRTAQDTIYF.

In the case of this clonotype: Its ends do not fully match the called genes, so a read error is possible. This rearrangement joins TRBV3-1 to TRBJ2-7; TRBD2 matches at 14 bases. The CDR3 runs to 18 residues. CDR1 is LGHDT and CDR2 is YNNKEL in the germline V gene (reference sequence). The chain's CDR3 is CACSQDPGTSGGTYEQYF. In DNA form, the CDR3 reads TGTGCCTGCAGCCAAGACCCCGGGACTAGCGGGGGTACCTACGAGCAGTACTTC.

The V and J genes are TRBV4-1 and TRBJ2-1; 11 nucleotides align to TRBD2. CDR3 size: 16 residues. The V gene end was trimmed by 1 base and the J gene end by 4 bases; junction bases not matched to a gene: 3. CDR1 is MGHRA, CDR2 YSYEKL, per germline. CDR3 sequence: CASSQVTSGGYNEQFF. As DNA, the CDR3 is TGCGCCAGCAGCCAAGTAACTAGCGGGGGTTACAATGAGCAGTTCTTC.

This clonotype occurred a few times. The chain is built from TRBV11-2 and TRBJ2-6, with D perhaps being TRBD1 or TRBD2 (5 bases each). The CDR3 covers 15 residues. Looked up from germline, CDR1 is SGHAT and CDR2 is FQNNGV. Trimming removed 5 bases from V and 4 bases from J, with 12 bases in between. CDR3: CASSAIRDGANVLTF. In nucleotides, the CDR3 is TGTGCCAGCAGCGCCATCAGGGACGGGGCCAACGTCCTGACTTTC. Full variable domain (outside the CDR3, taken from reference TRBV11-2 and TRBJ2-6): EAGVAQSPRYKIIEKRQSVAFWCNPISGHATLYWYQQILGQGPKLLIQFQNNGVVDDSQLPKDRFSAERLKGVDSTLKIQPAKLEDSAVYLCASSAIRDGANVLTFGAGSRLTVL.